A selection of T cell receptor beta chains follows, all from one sample in a study of blood T cell repertoires in COVID-19. Some clones are missing from TCRdb's copy, which holds only in-frame ones; the method was immunoSEQ multiplex PCR. In the table there are about 68,000 clones, 70% to 90% of which are singletons. The specimen was peripheral blood. The source is a man between 50 and 59 years old with acute or convalescent COVID-19. Both conserved end residues are part of each CDR3. D genes are given only for firm matches. For some rows the clone size is stated as once, few or many, or as a class when expanded; others skip it.

>TRBD1|TRBJ2-2|TRBV6-5|.
CASSYSYTGVTGELFF
TGTGCCAGCAGTTACTCCTATACAGGGGTCACCGGGGAGCTGTTTTTT
>.|TRBJ1-1|TRBV2|.
CASSRRQGNTEAFF
TGTGCCAGCAGTAGAAGGCAGGGCAACACTGAAGCTTTCTTT
>TRBD1|TRBJ1-5|TRBV6-5|once
CATRQGLGQPQHF
TGTGCCACTAGACAGGGGTTGGGTCAGCCCCAGCATTTT
>TRBD2|TRBJ2-3|TRBV2|.
CASEGVAGVNTDTQYF
TGTGCCAGCGAAGGGGTTGCGGGGGTAAACACAGATACGCAGTATTTT
>.|TRBJ1-4|TRBV5-1|.
CASSLTGSLTNEKLFF
TGCGCCAGCAGCTTGACAGGGAGTTTAACTAATGAAAAACTGTTTTTT
>.|TRBJ2-5|TRBV25-1|.
CASSEGGGSRETQYF
TGTGCCAGCAGTGAAGGGGGCGGGAGTCGGGAGACCCAGTACTTC
>TRBD2|TRBJ2-1|TRBV7-3|few
CASSPELAGRVEQFF
TGTGCCAGCAGCCCCGAACTAGCGGGACGGGTTGAGCAGTTCTTC
>.|TRBJ1-1|TRBV6-5|.
CASSNTRNTEAFF
TGTGCCAGCAGTAACACAAGGAACACTGAAGCTTTCTTT
>.|TRBJ2-3|TRBV6-5|once
CASSFIVQGTDTQYF
TGTGCCAGCAGTTTTATCGTTCAGGGCACAGATACGCAGTATTTT
>.|TRBJ1-2|TRBV6-1|.
CASSEDSINYGYTF
TGTGCCAGCAGTGAGGACAGTATTAACTATGGCTACACCTTC
>TRBD2|TRBJ2-2|TRBV27|.
CASSLAGTSRTGELFF
TGTGCCAGCTCTCTGGCCGGGACTAGCAGAACCGGGGAGCTGTTTTTT
>.|TRBJ2-1|TRBV9|.
CASSPERLRTYNEQFF
TGTGCCAGCAGCCCCGAGCGCCTTAGGACCTACAATGAGCAGTTCTTC
>.|TRBJ2-7|TRBV7-9|.
CASSSDRDYYEQYF
TGTGCCAGCAGCTCGGACAGAGATTACTACGAGCAGTACTTC
>.|TRBJ2-1|TRBV2|.
CASKTASYNEQFF
TGTGCCAGCAAGACAGCATCCTACAATGAGCAGTTCTTC
>TRBD1|TRBJ1-1|TRBV7-6|.
CASSLALTGGTEAFF
TGTGCCAGCAGCTTAGCGCTAACAGGGGGGACTGAAGCTTTCTTT
>.|TRBJ1-1|TRBV6-5|once
CASSSQAGNTEAFF
TGTGCCAGCAGCTCCCAGGCGGGGAACACTGAAGCTTTCTTT
>.|TRBJ2-7|TRBV5-4|.
CASSPGQEPFAYEQYF
TGTGCCAGCAGTCCAGGGCAGGAACCCTTTGCCTACGAGCAGTACTTC
>.|TRBJ2-1|TRBV19|.
CASSISVAANEQFF
TGTGCCAGTAGTATTTCGGTAGCGGCGAATGAGCAGTTCTTC
>.|TRBJ2-7|TRBV6-5|.
CASSYGTGDEQYF
TGTGCCAGCAGTTACGGCACGGGGGACGAGCAGTACTTC
>.|TRBJ1-1|TRBV5-4|.
CASSLVRGMNTEAFF
TGTGCCAGCAGCTTGGTGCGGGGTATGAACACTGAAGCTTTCTTT
>.|TRBJ2-1|TRBV11-2|.
CASRTGLAGSYNEQFF
TGTGCCAGCAGGACCGGGCTAGCTGGGTCCTACAATGAGCAGTTCTTC
>TRBD1|TRBJ2-2|TRBV19|.
CASSAGQGAGTGELFF
TGTGCCAGTAGTGCCGGACAGGGGGCGGGCACCGGGGAGCTGTTTTTT
>.|TRBJ2-1|TRBV11-2|once
CATFDRGEQFF
TGTGCCACCTTTGATAGGGGTGAGCAGTTCTTC
>TRBD1|TRBJ2-2|TRBV6-5|.
CASSYRDSANTGELFF
TGTGCCAGCAGTTATAGGGACAGCGCGAACACCGGGGAGCTGTTTTTT
>.|TRBJ1-5|TRBV10-3|.
CAISLNGGNQPQHF
TGTGCCATCAGCCTCAACGGGGGTAATCAGCCCCAGCATTTT
>TRBD2|TRBJ2-3|TRBV6-4|once
CASSVAGPAGSTDTQYF
TGTGCCAGCAGTGTAGCGGGCCCTGCCGGTAGCACAGATACGCAGTATTTT
>TRBD1|TRBJ1-5|TRBV28|.
CASSSPGQGNSNQPQHF
TGTGCCAGCAGTTCACCGGGACAGGGAAATAGCAATCAGCCCCAGCATTTT
>TRBD1|TRBJ2-5|TRBV19|.
CASSAGQVRTQYF
TGTGCCAGTAGTGCCGGACAGGTTAGGACCCAGTACTTC
>.|TRBJ2-1|TRBV28|.
CASSLGRSYNEQFF
TGTGCCAGCAGTTTAGGGCGCTCCTACAATGAGCAGTTCTTC
>TRBD2|TRBJ2-1|TRBV7-9|.
CASSFPSGRNYNEQFF
TGTGCCAGCAGCTTCCCTAGCGGGAGAAATTACAATGAGCAGTTCTTC
>TRBD2|TRBJ2-3|TRBV7-2|.
CASSLAGLAQGDTQYF
TGTGCCAGCAGCTTAGCGGGACTAGCCCAGGGAGATACGCAGTATTTT
>.|TRBJ2-5|TRBV6-5|.
CASSQGQSRETQYF
TGTGCCAGCAGCCAGGGTCAAAGTAGGGAGACCCAGTACTTC
>.|TRBJ2-2|TRBV6-5|.
CASSYWMDPRDGELFF
TGTGCCAGCAGTTACTGGATGGATCCCCGGGACGGGGAGCTGTTTTTT
>TRBD2|TRBJ2-1|TRBV3-1/TRBV3-2|.
CASTGGESAYNEQFF
TGTGCCAGCACCGGGGGGGAAAGCGCCTACAATGAGCAGTTCTTC
>TRBD1|TRBJ2-7|TRBV28|few
CASSLGGQALYEQYF
TGTGCCAGCAGTTTAGGGGGACAGGCCCTCTACGAGCAGTACTTC
>.|TRBJ1-1|TRBV7-9|.
CASRRVESTEAFF
TGTGCCAGCAGGCGGGTAGAAAGCACTGAAGCTTTCTTT
>TRBD1|TRBJ1-4|TRBV10-3|.
CAVRDSTGSEKLFF
TGTGCCGTCCGGGACAGCACAGGAAGTGAAAAACTGTTTTTT
>.|TRBJ1-2|TRBV5-8|once
CASSPPGTGGYGYTF
TGTGCCAGCAGCCCACCCGGTACCGGGGGATATGGCTACACCTTC
>.|TRBJ1-2|TRBV20-1|.
CSASPQGGPSYGYTF
TGCAGTGCTAGTCCGCAGGGAGGGCCCTCCTATGGCTACACCTTC
>TRBD1|TRBJ2-7|TRBV6-5|.
CASSYSSGQGYEQYF
TGTGCCAGCAGTTACTCTTCGGGACAGGGTTACGAGCAGTACTTC
>TRBD1|TRBJ1-2|TRBV27|.
CASSLAGQGVTNYGYTF
TGTGCCAGCAGTTTAGCGGGACAGGGTGTAACTAACTATGGCTACACCTTC
>.|TRBJ2-1|TRBV27|.
CASRLQGLYNEQFF
TGTGCCAGCAGATTACAGGGCCTTTACAATGAGCAGTTCTTC
>TRBD1|TRBJ2-2|TRBV9|medium-sized
CASSRTGQAATGELFF
TGTGCCAGCAGCCGAACGGGACAGGCTGCCACCGGGGAGCTGTTTTTT
>TRBD1|TRBJ2-1|TRBV3-1/TRBV3-2|.
CASSRQGRSYNEQFF
TGTGCCAGCAGCCGACAGGGGCGCTCCTACAATGAGCAGTTCTTC
>TRBD1|TRBJ1-5|TRBV12-3/TRBV12-4|.
CASNHRGQPQHF
TGTGCCAGCAACCACAGGGGCCAGCCCCAGCATTTT
>TRBD2|TRBJ2-7|TRBV27|.
CASSLYGGSSYEQYF
TGTGCCAGCAGTTTGTACGGCGGGAGTTCATACGAGCAGTACTTC
>.|TRBJ1-2|TRBV7-9|.
CASSLGREGGYTF
TGTGCCAGCAGCTTGGGCAGGGAGGGAGGCTACACCTTC
>.|TRBJ2-7|TRBV11-3|.
CASSPIQSPLYEQYF
TGTGCCAGCAGCCCAATCCAAAGCCCCCTCTACGAGCAGTACTTC
>.|TRBJ1-2|TRBV5-1|few
CASSLDRGSGGYTF
TGCGCCAGCAGCTTGGATAGGGGATCCGGTGGCTACACCTTC
>TRBD1|TRBJ2-7|TRBV18|.
CASSPGPDRGSEQYF
TGTGCCAGCTCCCCCGGGCCGGACAGGGGGAGCGAGCAGTACTTC
>.|TRBJ1-2|TRBV9|.
CASSVDSGGYGYTF
TGTGCCAGCAGCGTGGACAGCGGGGGCTATGGCTACACCTTC
>TRBD1|TRBJ2-7|TRBV19|.
CASSSRDRQTYEQYF
TGTGCCAGTAGTTCCCGGGACAGACAGACCTACGAGCAGTACTTC
>.|TRBJ2-3|TRBV5-4|.
CASSFWAVGDTQYF
TGTGCCAGCAGCTTCTGGGCAGTAGGTGATACGCAGTATTTT
>.|TRBJ2-1|TRBV14|.
CASSQRPAGRGYNEQFF
TGTGCCAGCAGCCAAAGGCCCGCCGGACGGGGATACAATGAGCAGTTCTTC